The rows below give T cell receptor beta chains drawn from one sample of a study of CD8+ T cells in alopecia areata. Generated by immunoSEQ multiplex PCR, the TCRdb table keeps only in-frame clones and is missing some. This sample carries some 130,000 clones, roughly 62% of them seen once, and the ten largest clones take nearly 6.5%. Sequences were derived from CD4+ T cells sorted from blood, sampled at week 0. The receptor set was obtained from a human donor with alopecia areata. Both conserved end residues are part of each CDR3. The order of the fields is V gene, J gene, clone size, D gene, CDR3 protein, CDR3 DNA. The D gene is left open where the match is weak. A clone size is listed for some rows: how often the clone was seen (once, few, many), or a class if it is expanded.

V: TRBV6-6; J: TRBJ1-2; size: -; D: TRBD1; CDR3: CASSPQAGGYGYTF; DNA: TGTGCCAGCAGCCCTCAGGCAGGGGGCTATGGCTACACCTTC
V: TRBV29-1; J: TRBJ2-1; size: once; D: TRBD2; CDR3: CSVVSGGANEQFF; DNA: TGCAGCGTTGTTAGCGGGGGGGCCAATGAGCAGTTCTTC
V: TRBV29-1; J: TRBJ1-2; size: few; D: -; CDR3: CSVEDSRGYTF; DNA: TGCAGCGTTGAAGATTCAAGAGGCTACACCTTC
V: TRBV25-1; J: TRBJ1-5; size: -; D: -; CDR3: CASSAGDQPQHF; DNA: TGTGCCAGCAGTGCTGGGGATCAGCCCCAGCATTTT
V: TRBV28; J: TRBJ2-1; size: -; D: -; CDR3: CASLPPVGGRSEQFF; DNA: TGTGCCAGCCTACCGCCCGTGGGGGGGCGCAGTGAGCAGTTCTTC
V: TRBV6-5; J: TRBJ2-5; size: -; D: -; CDR3: CASSYRRQETQYF; DNA: TGTGCCAGCAGTTACCGTAGACAGGAGACCCAGTACTTC
V: TRBV10-3; J: TRBJ1-5; size: once; D: -; CDR3: CAISEVGGGFQPQHF; DNA: TGTGCCATCAGTGAAGTTGGAGGAGGGTTCCAGCCCCAGCATTTT
V: TRBV18; J: TRBJ1-5; size: -; D: -; CDR3: CASSLAEGNQPQHF; DNA: TGTGCCAGCTCACTGGCGGAGGGCAATCAGCCCCAGCATTTT
V: TRBV9; J: TRBJ2-5; size: once; D: TRBD2; CDR3: CASSVVGGATQETQYF; DNA: TGTGCCAGCAGCGTAGTCGGGGGGGCCACACAAGAGACCCAGTACTTC
V: TRBV30; J: TRBJ1-6; size: -; D: -; CDR3: CAWIKQDLNSPLHF; DNA: TGTGCCTGGATTAAACAGGACCTTAATTCACCCCTCCACTTT
V: TRBV29-1; J: TRBJ1-4; size: -; D: -; CDR3: CSARRSRADEKLFF; DNA: TGCAGCGCCCGAAGGTCCAGGGCGGATGAAAAACTGTTTTTT
V: TRBV30; J: TRBJ1-5; size: -; D: -; CDR3: CAWSVGGSGNQPQHF; DNA: TGTGCCTGGAGTGTCGGCGGGTCGGGCAATCAGCCCCAGCATTTT
V: TRBV4-2; J: TRBJ2-2; size: -; D: -; CDR3: CASSLGRLNTGELFF; DNA: TGTGCCAGCAGCCTAGGACGGTTGAACACCGGGGAGCTGTTTTTT
V: TRBV6-5; J: TRBJ1-5; size: -; D: TRBD1; CDR3: CASSSPGQGTNF; DNA: TGTGCCAGCAGTTCCCCGGGACAGGGTACGAATTTT
V: TRBV29-1; J: TRBJ1-2; size: -; D: -; CDR3: CSVEKGRRADGYTF; DNA: TGCAGCGTTGAAAAGGGGCGGAGGGCGGATGGCTACACCTTC
V: TRBV5-1; J: TRBJ1-6; size: -; D: -; CDR3: CASSFQPDSYNSPLHF; DNA: TGCGCCAGCAGCTTCCAGCCGGACTCCTATAATTCACCCCTCCACTTT
V: TRBV19; J: TRBJ2-1; size: once; D: TRBD1; CDR3: CASSRGQGNEQFF; DNA: TGTGCCAGTAGTAGAGGACAGGGGAATGAGCAGTTCTTC
V: TRBV19; J: TRBJ1-2; size: -; D: -; CDR3: CATLDGGGGESGYTF; DNA: TGTGCCACCCTTGATGGGGGAGGCGGCGAGAGTGGCTACACCTTC
V: TRBV19; J: TRBJ1-2; size: -; D: TRBD1; CDR3: CASSLRDREYGYTF; DNA: TGTGCCAGTAGTCTCCGGGACAGGGAGTATGGCTACACCTTC
V: TRBV7-8; J: TRBJ2-5; size: -; D: -; CDR3: CASSLKETQYF; DNA: TGTGCCAGCAGCTTAAAAGAGACCCAGTACTTC
V: TRBV30; J: TRBJ1-1; size: -; D: -; CDR3: CAWSVSLGNTEAFF; DNA: TGTGCCTGGAGTGTTAGTCTGGGGAACACTGAAGCTTTCTTT
V: TRBV15; J: TRBJ2-2; size: -; D: TRBD2; CDR3: CATSRGSSGKNTGELFF; DNA: TGTGCCACCAGCAGAGGCTCTAGCGGGAAGAACACCGGGGAGCTGTTTTTT
V: TRBV7-8; J: TRBJ2-3; size: -; D: TRBD2; CDR3: CASRPSGVDTQYF; DNA: TGTGCCAGCAGACCTAGCGGAGTAGATACGCAGTATTTT
V: TRBV4-3; J: TRBJ2-5; size: few; D: -; CDR3: CASSQDLAQEETQYF; DNA: TGCGCCAGCAGCCAAGATTTGGCACAAGAAGAGACCCAGTACTTC
V: TRBV13; J: TRBJ2-5; size: -; D: -; CDR3: CASSLMGQETQYF; DNA: TGTGCCAGCAGCTTAATGGGACAAGAGACCCAGTACTTC
V: TRBV7-9; J: TRBJ2-5; size: -; D: TRBD2; CDR3: CASSLGGQETQYF; DNA: TGTGCCAGCAGCTTGGGGGGGCAAGAGACCCAGTACTTC
V: TRBV4-3; J: TRBJ1-3; size: once; D: -; CDR3: CASTRRGPPGEGNTIYF; DNA: TGCGCCAGTACCCGGAGGGGACCGCCAGGGGAAGGAAACACCATATATTTT